Sequencing of this T cell receptor beta chain was carried out in a study of T cell responses to AZD1222 COVID-19 vaccine. Assay: immunoSEQ multiplex PCR; the TCRdb copy retains only in-frame clones and omits some. The profile shows under 150,000 clones, around 91% of them singletons. Researchers grouped second doses given at about 4 or about 12 weeks into one pool. As to this clone: Its cognate antigen is unknown.

Germline CDR1 reads SGHRS; CDR2 reads YFSETQ. The CDR3 runs 13 residues. V lost 5 bases, J lost 0 bases, and 8 bases lay in between. Overall study findings and caveats: Repertoire samples came only from after the peak T cell response. White British donors predominated, females outnumbered males, and clonal diversity was possibly underestimated.

The chain recombines TRBV5-1 with TRBJ1-1; D is ambiguous. Source: peripheral blood, taken 28 days after the second AZD1222 dose. This receptor was obtained from an adult who received the AZD1222 COVID-19 vaccine. The chain's CDR3 is CASRWTVNTEAFF. The CDR3 DNA reads TGCGCCAGCAGGTGGACGGTGAACACTGAAGCTTTCTTT.